A selection of T cell receptor beta chains follows, all from one sample in a study of control samples from healthy donors and cancer patients. Only in-frame clones appear in the TCRdb table, and some are missing; sequencing was by immunoSEQ multiplex PCR. Of roughly 28,000 clones in the sample, roughly 78% were seen once. Sequencing was carried out using PBMCs. Every receptor here comes from a man aged 60 to 75 with head and neck cancer. The CDR3 runs from the conserved cysteine through the conserved F or W. A D gene is named only where the DNA matches it firmly. Only some rows state a clone size, as once, few, many or a class for expanded clones.

clone size,J gene,V gene,D gene,CDR3 length,CDR3 protein,CDR3 DNA
NA,TRBJ2-1,TRBV7-9,TRBD1,15,CASSPTGGSNNEQFF,TGTGCCAGCAGCCCTACAGGGGGTTCGAACAATGAGCAGTTCTTC
NA,TRBJ2-7,TRBV4-3,NA,14,CASSQETIRYEQYF,TGCGCCAGCAGCCAAGAGACTATCCGCTACGAGCAGTACTTC
few,TRBJ1-5,TRBV5-5,NA,15,CASSLKEGSNQPQHF,TGTGCCAGCAGCTTGAAGGAGGGGAGCAATCAGCCCCAGCATTTT
NA,TRBJ2-7,TRBV2,NA,12,CASSVAPYEQYF,TGTGCCAGCAGTGTAGCACCATACGAGCAGTACTTC
once,TRBJ2-5,TRBV7-9,TRBD2,19,CASSTPAGASGRAGETQYF,TGTGCCAGCAGCACCCCGGCTGGGGCTAGCGGGAGGGCTGGGGAGACCCAGTACTTC
NA,TRBJ1-3,TRBV28,NA,12,CASSSYGNTIYF,TGTGCCAGCAGTTCATACGGAAACACCATATATTTT
NA,TRBJ2-3,TRBV7-6,NA,12,CASSLSTDTQYF,TGTGCCAGCAGCTTGTCCACAGATACGCAGTATTTT
once,TRBJ2-1,TRBV3-1/TRBV3-2,NA,11,CASSHYNEQFF,TGTGCCAGCAGCCATTACAATGAGCAGTTCTTC
NA,TRBJ1-3,TRBV15,NA,14,CATSPIPSRNTIYF,TGTGCCACCAGCCCTATCCCATCAAGGAACACCATATATTTT
once,TRBJ2-4,TRBV7-2,NA,14,CASSQGGGQNIQYF,TGTGCCAGCAGCCAAGGGGGGGGGCAAAACATTCAGTACTTC
few,TRBJ2-3,TRBV6-5,NA,13,CASTLSDGGTQYF,TGTGCCAGCACTCTATCCGACGGCGGTACGCAGTATTTT
NA,TRBJ1-2,TRBV29-1,NA,14,CSVERGLGGYGYTF,TGCAGCGTTGAAAGGGGCTTAGGAGGCTATGGCTACACCTTC
NA,TRBJ1-2,TRBV15,NA,15,CATSSDRWDFLGYTF,TGTGCCACCAGCAGTGACAGGTGGGACTTTCTAGGCTACACCTTC
NA,TRBJ1-5,TRBV20-1,NA,10,CSARRPAQHF,TGCAGTGCTAGACGACCAGCCCAGCATTTT
NA,TRBJ1-2,TRBV18,TRBD1,15,CASSSTGGADYGYTF,TGTGCCAGCTCGTCTACAGGGGGAGCGGACTATGGCTACACCTTC
NA,TRBJ2-5,TRBV15,NA,13,CATSGYEEETQYF,TGTGCCACCAGCGGATACGAGGAGGAGACCCAGTACTTC
NA,TRBJ2-7,TRBV27,TRBD1,18,CASRTGDSPRQGPYEQYF,TGTGCCAGCAGGACTGGGGATAGCCCGAGACAGGGTCCCTACGAGCAGTACTTC
NA,TRBJ1-5,TRBV10-2,NA,13,CASKQSSDQPQHF,TGCGCCAGCAAACAAAGTAGCGATCAGCCCCAGCATTTT
NA,TRBJ2-7,TRBV7-6,NA,13,CASSHGRTYEQYF,TGTGCCAGCAGTCACGGACGGACCTACGAGCAGTACTTC
NA,TRBJ2-5,TRBV6-5,NA,13,CASSHKGLETQYF,TGTGCCAGCAGTCACAAGGGCCTAGAGACCCAGTACTTC
once,TRBJ1-4,TRBV5-1,NA,14,CASGTGTTNEKLFF,TGCGCCAGCGGTACAGGAACAACTAATGAAAAACTGTTTTTT
NA,TRBJ1-1,TRBV2,TRBD1,13,CASGRGRGTEAFF,TGTGCCAGCGGAAGGGGGCGAGGCACTGAAGCTTTCTTT
NA,TRBJ1-1,TRBV3-1/TRBV3-2,NA,12,CASSLLGTEAFF,TGTGCCAGCAGCCTCTTGGGGACTGAAGCTTTCTTT
once,TRBJ2-1,TRBV28,TRBD1,15,CASSLEGAGNNEQFF,TGTGCCAGCAGTTTAGAGGGGGCAGGGAACAATGAGCAGTTCTTC
NA,TRBJ2-5,TRBV11-2,NA,10,CASSQETQYF,TGTGCCAGCAGCCAAGAGACCCAGTACTTC